This T cell receptor beta chain was sequenced in a study of cytomegalovirus exposure and HLA in healthy donors. For the study at large: Tens of millions of unique TCRs, all from HLA-typed donors, were included in an early release of the data.

With regard to this clone: Its specificity is not known.

Study-level points and caveats: Sequencing probably produced one cluster of sequence variants that were highly shared. In a later analysis, most CMV-associated TCR beta chains appeared HLA-restricted.

Per the germline V gene, CDR1 is MDHEN and CDR2 is SYDVKM. CDR3 size: 13 residues. V was cut by 3 bases and J by 6 bases, with 8 bases left in between. A multiplex PCR was run with 60 Vbeta primers and 13 Jbeta primers. Sequenced by immunoSEQ multiplex PCR; TCRdb stores in-frame clones only, minus some. The sample yields under 100,000 clones, 60% to 80% seen once. This rearrangement joins TRBV28 to TRBJ1-4; a weak D match, TRBD1 (5 bases). This clonotype was sampled from a woman in her forties or fifties in good health and CMV-seropositive. The sequenced material came from PBMCs. The CDR3 DNA reads as TGTGCCAGCAGTTTCGGGGGGGATGAAAAACTGTTTTTT. This gives the protein CASSFGGDEKLFF.